The 5 T cell receptor beta chains given below trace back to one sample, sequenced in a study of CD8 T cells in Susac syndrome. The authors reverse transcribed about 0.5 to 1 ug RNA with random hexamers. TCRdb re-called the immunoSEQ multiplex PCR reads through MiXCR, storing one row per CDR3 protein. The table lists some 170,000 distinct CDR3 sequences, roughly 93% of them singletons. Sequencing was carried out using CD4+ T cells from PBMCs. The receptors originated from a human donor in good health.

The chain recombines TRBV5-4 with TRBJ1-2, with 9 bases fitting TRBD1. The germline V gene has CDR1 SGHNT and CDR2 YYREEE (reference sequence). V lost 4 bases to trimming and J lost 13 bases; unmatched junction nucleotides: 8. This CDR3 contains 12 residues. CDR3 sequence reads: CASSPGQGSCTF. The CDR3 coding sequence is TGTGCCAGCAGCCCGGGACAGGGAAGCTGCACCTTC.

The V call is TRBV20-1, the J call TRBJ2-3; 8 nucleotides line up with TRBD2. This CDR3 comprises 16 residues. Per germline, CDR1 DFQATT and CDR2 SNEGSKA (reference sequence). With 0 bases clipped from V and 1 base from J, the junction kept 6 bases outside the gene matches. The CDR3 loop reads CSARDRGGLGTDTQYF. DNA of the CDR3: TGCAGTGCTAGAGACCGGGGGGGCCTTGGCACAGATACGCAGTATTTT.

V usage is TRBV27 and J usage is TRBJ2-7, with 8 nucleotides matching TRBD1. This CDR3 region has 19 residues. V lost 6 bases, J lost 5 bases, and 24 bases stayed unmatched. Germline V gene sequence: CDR1 MNHEY, CDR2 SMNVEV (reference sequence). Written as DNA, the CDR3 is TGTGCCAGCAGGCTAAGAGAAGCCCCTGGACAGGGTTGGAAGAACGAGCAGTACTTC. Protein product: CASRLREAPGQGWKNEQYF.

The rearrangement links TRBV20-1 to TRBJ2-7, with D tentatively TRBD2 (6 bases). Trimming cost V 6 bases and J 6 bases, with 15 bases left between them. Germline CDR1 is DFQATT and CDR2 is SNEGSKA (reference sequence). The CDR3 spans 12 residues. CDR3 amino acids: CSAPFRLGEQYF. CDR3 DNA sequence: TGCAGTGCGCCTTTTCGACTAGGCGAGCAGTACTTC.

For this clonotype: A junction end diverges from the germline sequence, so it may reflect a read error. V usage is TRBV5-1 and J usage is TRBJ1-1; 7 positions match TRBD1. Germline loops: CDR1 SGHRS, CDR2 YFSETQ. The CDR3 runs to 14 residues. The CDR3 nucleotides read TGTGCCAGCAGCCCCCGACAGGGGAACACTGAAGCTTTCTTT. This translates into CASSPRQGNTEAFF.